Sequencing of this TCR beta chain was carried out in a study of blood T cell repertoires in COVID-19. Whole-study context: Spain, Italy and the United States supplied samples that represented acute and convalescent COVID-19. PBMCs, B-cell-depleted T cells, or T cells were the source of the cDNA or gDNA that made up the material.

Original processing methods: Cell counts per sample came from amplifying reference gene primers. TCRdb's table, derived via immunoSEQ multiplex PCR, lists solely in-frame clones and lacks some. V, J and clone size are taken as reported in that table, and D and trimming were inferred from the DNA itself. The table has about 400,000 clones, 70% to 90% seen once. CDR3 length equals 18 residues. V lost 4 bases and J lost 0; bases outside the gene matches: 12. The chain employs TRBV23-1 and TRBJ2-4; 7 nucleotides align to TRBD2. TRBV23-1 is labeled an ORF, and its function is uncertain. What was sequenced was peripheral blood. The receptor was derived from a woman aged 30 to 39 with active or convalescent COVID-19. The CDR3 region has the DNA TGCGCCAGCAGTCGTGAGCCTAGCGGAGCTCTAGCCAAAAACATTCAGTACTTC. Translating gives CASSREPSGALAKNIQYF.